Listed below are T cell receptor beta chains from one sample, sequenced in a study of beta chain features in type 1 diabetes. Profiled with immunoSEQ multiplex PCR; TCRdb holds only in-frame clones, not every one. Of 500,000 to 850,000 clones detected, about an eighth appear once; the ten largest clones hold 0.04%. Sequencing was carried out using naive CD4+ T cells from blood. These receptors all stem from a man between 18 and 29 years old with type 1 diabetes. Both conserved end residues are part of each CDR3. The D gene is left open where the match is weak. Clone size is given for some rows only: seen once, a few or many times, or a class if the clone is expanded.

>TRBV6-6|TRBJ1-2|NA|few
CASSPPEGGYGYTF
TGTGCCAGCAGTCCCCCAGAAGGGGGCTATGGCTACACCTTC
>TRBV5-1|TRBJ2-1|NA|few
CASSSSGNEQFF
TGCGCCAGCAGCTCTTCGGGGAATGAGCAGTTCTTC
>TRBV25-1|TRBJ2-1|TRBD1|few
CASSAQGTYNEQFF
TGTGCCAGCAGTGCACAGGGGACCTACAATGAGCAGTTCTTC
>TRBV9|TRBJ2-7|TRBD2|few
CASRQGLAGFDEQYF
TGTGCCAGCAGACAGGGACTAGCGGGATTCGACGAGCAGTACTTC
>TRBV28|TRBJ2-1|NA|NA
CASSPGWGFNEQFF
TGTGCCAGCAGTCCCGGTTGGGGGTTTAATGAGCAGTTCTTC
>TRBV5-4|TRBJ1-6|TRBD1|few
CASSLSHSGTVNSPLHF
TGTGCCAGCAGCTTGTCCCACTCCGGGACAGTTAATTCACCCCTCCACTTT
>TRBV5-1|TRBJ2-7|NA|few
CASGPGTKEQYF
TGCGCCAGCGGCCCAGGGACAAAAGAGCAGTACTTC
>TRBV6-1|TRBJ1-4|TRBD1|few
CASRPRQGADEKLFF
TGTGCCAGCAGGCCTCGACAGGGGGCGGATGAAAAACTGTTTTTT
>TRBV28|TRBJ2-7|NA|few
CASLSVGVSSYEQYF
TGTGCCAGTCTCTCGGTGGGTGTGAGCTCCTACGAGCAGTACTTC
>TRBV9|TRBJ1-2|NA|NA
CASSAGLTDYGYTF
TGTGCCAGCAGCGCTGGACTGACCGACTATGGCTACACCTTC
>TRBV7-8|TRBJ2-2|NA|NA
CASRRVTEYTGELFF
TGTGCCAGCAGGCGCGTTACAGAGTACACCGGGGAGCTGTTTTTT
>TRBV11-1|TRBJ2-5|NA|NA
CASSSPSEGQTQYF
TGTGCCAGCAGCTCTCCGAGCGAGGGTCAGACCCAGTACTTC
>TRBV7-2|TRBJ2-7|NA|NA
CASSYGTGSSYEQYF
TGTGCCAGCAGCTACGGGACGGGGAGCTCCTACGAGCAGTACTTC
>TRBV7-2|TRBJ2-5|NA|few
CASSLGEVQETQYF
TGTGCCAGCAGCTTAGGGGAGGTTCAAGAGACCCAGTACTTC
>TRBV25-1|TRBJ1-5|TRBD1|NA
CASSVTGGNQPQHF
TGTGCCAGCAGTGTCACAGGGGGAAATCAGCCCCAGCATTTT
>TRBV7-2|TRBJ1-4|NA|few
CASSRRGVQEKLFF
TGTGCCAGCAGCAGGAGGGGGGTCCAGGAAAAACTGTTTTTT